This T cell receptor (beta chain) was found in a study of cytomegalovirus exposure and HLA in healthy donors. Trimming shortened V by 5 bases and J by 2 bases, and 9 bases separated the two germline ends. The CDR3 is 13 amino acids. Germline V lookup: CDR1 LGHNA, CDR2 YSLEER. Vbeta (60) and Jbeta (13) primers were used in the PCR. Using immunoSEQ multiplex PCR, the repertoire was profiled, and TCRdb retains in-frame clones only, with some absent. The table shows about 190,000 clones, with 79% occurring only once. Material for sequencing was PBMCs. This receptor was obtained from a woman younger than 30 in good health and CMV-seronegative. V gene TRBV4-3 combines with J gene TRBJ1-1; D is undetermined. The CDR3, as DNA: TGCGCCAGCAGCTATGGCCCTAACACTGAAGCTTTCTTT. This sequence encodes CASSYGPNTEAFF.